One T cell receptor beta chain is described in this entry. What it recognizes is unknown. Genomic DNA, averaging roughly 1,200 ng per sample, yielded TCR beta CDR3 via immunoSEQ. Data came from immunoSEQ multiplex PCR; TCRdb stores just in-frame clones and leaves some out. The table lists about 33,000 clones. This entry comes from a study of T cells in women clearing cervical HPV infection. Study information: Donors had HPV16-related CIN3 or worse; 2 had invasive cancer. Case blood was drawn a median approximately 150 days after lesion detection. Study-wide points: CIN3+ cases had significantly higher TCR richness than controls; evenness did not differ.

Sequenced input: blood buffy coat. The TCR comes from a woman between 18 and 69 years old with a cervical HPV16 infection that either progressed to CIN3+ or cleared (not recorded which).

This chain's CDR3 is CASRQAGLETQYF. CDR3 DNA, as far as it was read: TGTGCCAGTAGACAAGCGGGACTAGAGACC. The chain is built from TRBV19 and TRBJ2-5; 7 bases map to TRBD2. The read ends 3 residues early relative to the CDR3; the germline J gene fills the gap. J was trimmed by 4 bases and V by 6 bases; bases with no gene match: 5. Germline CDR1 LNHDA, CDR2 SQIVND (reference sequence). This CDR3 spans 13 amino acids.